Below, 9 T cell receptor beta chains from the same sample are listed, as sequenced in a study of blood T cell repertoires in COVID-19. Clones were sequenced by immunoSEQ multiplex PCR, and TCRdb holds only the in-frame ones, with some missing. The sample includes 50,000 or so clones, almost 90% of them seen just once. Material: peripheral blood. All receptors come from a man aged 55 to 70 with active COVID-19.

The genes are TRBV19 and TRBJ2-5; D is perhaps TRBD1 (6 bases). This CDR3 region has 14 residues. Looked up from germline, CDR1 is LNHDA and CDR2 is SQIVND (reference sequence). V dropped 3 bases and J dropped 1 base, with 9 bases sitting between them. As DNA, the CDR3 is TGTGCCAGTAGTATGGCAGGGGCCCAAGAGACCCAGTACTTC. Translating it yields CASSMAGAQETQYF.

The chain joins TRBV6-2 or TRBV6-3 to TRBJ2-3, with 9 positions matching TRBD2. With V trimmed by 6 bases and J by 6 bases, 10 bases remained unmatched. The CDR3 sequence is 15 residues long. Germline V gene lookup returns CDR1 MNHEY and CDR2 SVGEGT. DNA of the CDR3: TGTGCCAGCAGCCGTCGGGGTAGCGGGAGTGATACGCAGTATTTT. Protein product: CASSRRGSGSDTQYF.

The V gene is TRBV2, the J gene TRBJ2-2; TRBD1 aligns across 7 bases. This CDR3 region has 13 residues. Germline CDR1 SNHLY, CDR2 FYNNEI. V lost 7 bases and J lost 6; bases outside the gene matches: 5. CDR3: CASNRGGAGELFF. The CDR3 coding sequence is TGTGCCAGCAACCGAGGGGGCGCCGGGGAGCTGTTTTTT.

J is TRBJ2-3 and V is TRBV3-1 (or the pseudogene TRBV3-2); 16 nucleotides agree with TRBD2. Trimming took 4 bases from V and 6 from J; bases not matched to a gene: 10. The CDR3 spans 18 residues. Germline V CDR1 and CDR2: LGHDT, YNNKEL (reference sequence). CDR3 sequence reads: CASSLGLAGGRGADTQYF. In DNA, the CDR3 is TGTGCCAGCAGCCTGGGACTAGCGGGGGGGCGTGGAGCGGATACGCAGTATTTT.

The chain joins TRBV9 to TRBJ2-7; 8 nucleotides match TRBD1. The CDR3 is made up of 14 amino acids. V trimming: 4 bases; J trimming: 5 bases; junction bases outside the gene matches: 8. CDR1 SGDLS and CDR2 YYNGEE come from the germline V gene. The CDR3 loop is CASSKSPQGDEQYF. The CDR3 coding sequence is TGTGCCAGCAGCAAAAGCCCACAGGGGGACGAGCAGTACTTC.

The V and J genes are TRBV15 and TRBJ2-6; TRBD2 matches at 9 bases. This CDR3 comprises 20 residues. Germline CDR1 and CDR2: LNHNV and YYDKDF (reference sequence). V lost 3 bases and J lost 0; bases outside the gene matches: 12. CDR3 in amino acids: CATSSLHSGSWYSGANVLTF. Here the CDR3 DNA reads TGTGCCACCAGCAGCCTCCATAGCGGGAGCTGGTACTCTGGGGCCAACGTCCTGACTTTC.

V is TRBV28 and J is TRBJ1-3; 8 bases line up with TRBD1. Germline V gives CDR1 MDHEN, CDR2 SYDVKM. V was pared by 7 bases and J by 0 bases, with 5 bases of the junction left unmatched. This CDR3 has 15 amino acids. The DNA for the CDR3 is TGTGCCAGCATGGGACAGGCCGACTCTGGAAACACCATATATTTT. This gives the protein CASMGQADSGNTIYF. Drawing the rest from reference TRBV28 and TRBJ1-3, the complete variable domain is DVKVTQSSRYLVKRTGEKVFLECVQDMDHENMFWYRQDPGLGLRLIYFSYDVKMKEKGDIPEGYSVSREKKERFSLILESASTNQTSMYLCASMGQADSGNTIYFGEGSWLTVV.

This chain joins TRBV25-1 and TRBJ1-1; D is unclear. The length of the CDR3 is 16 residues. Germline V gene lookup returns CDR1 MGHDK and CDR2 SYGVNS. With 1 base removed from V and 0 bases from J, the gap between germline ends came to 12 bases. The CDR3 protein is CASSEWAGELNTEAFF. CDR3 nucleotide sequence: TGTGCCAGCAGTGAATGGGCAGGCGAACTGAACACTGAAGCTTTCTTT.

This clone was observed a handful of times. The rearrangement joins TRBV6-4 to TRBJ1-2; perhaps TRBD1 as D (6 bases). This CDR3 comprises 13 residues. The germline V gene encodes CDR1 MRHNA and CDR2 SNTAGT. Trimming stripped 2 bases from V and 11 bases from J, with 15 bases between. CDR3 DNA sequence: TGTGCCAGCAGTGACGGAGGCCAGGGGAAGTACACCTTC. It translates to CASSDGGQGKYTF.